This T cell receptor (beta chain) was recovered during a study of blood T cell repertoires in COVID-19. Looking at the study overall: Samples representing acute and convalescent COVID-19 were sourced from the United States, Italy and Spain.

Sequencing used immunoSEQ multiplex PCR; TCRdb keeps in-frame clones, though not all of them. In the table there are some 180,000 clones, about four fifths of which are singletons. Trimming removed 6 bases from V and 0 bases from J, with 9 bases in between. The CDR3 loop spans 13 amino acids. The V gene's germline CDR1 is SGHVS and CDR2 FQNEAQ. This chain links TRBV7-8 with TRBJ2-7; D is undetermined. Sequenced sample: peripheral blood. This sequence originates from a woman aged 40 to 50 with COVID-19, enrolled during active disease. CDR3 nucleotide sequence: TGTGCCAGCAGAAGTCACAGCTCCTACGAGCAGTACTTC. Protein: CASRSHSSYEQYF. Using reference TRBV7-8 and TRBJ2-7 for the parts outside the CDR3, the full variable domain is GAGVSQSPRYKVAKRGQDVALRCDPISGHVSLFWYQQALGQGPEFLTYFQNEAQLDKSGLPSDRFFAERPEGSVSTLKIQRTQQEDSAVYLCASRSHSSYEQYFGPGTRLTVT.